This TCR beta chain was sequenced for a study of blood T cells in healthy people across ages. The sample holds many counts of this clonotype. CDR1 is LGHDT and CDR2 is YNNKEL in the germline V gene (reference sequence). The V gene lost 0 bases and the J gene lost 6 bases, with 11 bases spanning the gap. The CDR3 length is 14 residues. Next came a second PCR, run for about 7 to 12 cycles, which used a sample-barcoded 5' primer along with a J-beta primer mix. Template switching added a 12-random-nucleotide identifier to every cDNA molecule. In TCRdb, the 5' RACE reads were re-called with MiXCR into one record per CDR3 protein. The data show about 930,000 distinct CDR3 sequences, with about 29% seen just once and 10% held by the top ten. In addition, the sample was reused for a study of T cells of mothers and their children. In that study: Across the analysis, no persistent microchimeric T cell clones were detected.

The receptor comes from a woman between 40 and 55 years old in good health. The chain has TRBV3-1 and TRBJ1-2; D is uncertain. The specimen was blood. DNA for the CDR3: TGTGCCAGCAGCCAAGACACAAGTCACGATGGCTACACCTTC. The encoded protein is CASSQDTSHDGYTF.